These 17 T cell receptor beta chains were all obtained from the same sample, sequenced in a study of beta chain features in type 1 diabetes. The isolated RNA, all of it, was reverse transcribed, so expressed TCRB transcripts were what got sequenced. The protocol was immunoSEQ multiplex PCR, while the TCRdb copy is restricted to in-frame clones and leaves out a portion. Of more than 140,000 clones detected, about 9.7% appear once; the ten largest clones hold around 0.65%. Sequenced: central memory CD4+ T cells from blood. The source is a woman in her 40s in good health.

This clone was seen more than once but under ten times. This chain joins TRBV6-5 and TRBJ2-7; TRBD1 matches at 9 bases. The CDR3 runs to 16 residues. Germline values: CDR1 MNHEY, CDR2 SVGAGI. Germline trimming cut 2 bases from V and 6 bases from J; bases unmatched to any gene: 11. CDR3 in DNA: TGTGCCAGCAGTTACGGGACAGGGTCCCGGCTTGGCGAGCAGTACTTC. Its protein product is CASSYGTGSRLGEQYF.

This clone was picked up a small number of times. This chain links TRBV18 with TRBJ2-5; a possible D gene is TRBD1 (6 bases). V lost 2 bases and J 10 bases, leaving 17 bases between the germline ends. Germline values: CDR1 KGHSH, CDR2 LQKENI. The CDR3 extends over 14 amino acids. CDR3 sequence: CASSPSPEGDLQYF. In DNA form, the CDR3 reads TGTGCCAGCTCACCATCACCAGAGGGGGATCTCCAGTACTTC. Variable domain in full (rest from reference TRBV18 and TRBJ2-5): NAGVMQNPRHLVRRRGQEARLRCSPMKGHSHVYWYRQLPEEGLKFMVYLQKENIIDESGMPKERFSAEFPKEGPSILRIQQVVRGDSAAYFCASSPSPEGDLQYFGPGTRLLVL.

This clone came up a few times. The chain joins TRBV5-1 to TRBJ2-2; D not resolved. Germline loops: CDR1 SGHRS, CDR2 YFSETQ. The length of the CDR3 is 14 residues. Trimming removed 0 bases from V and 1 base from J, with 4 bases in between. Here the CDR3 reads CASSLAQNTGELFF. The DNA for the CDR3 is TGCGCCAGCAGCTTGGCCCAGAACACCGGGGAGCTGTTTTTT.

This clone was found a few times. The V gene is TRBV5-1, the J gene TRBJ2-5; TRBD1 might be the D (5 bases). This CDR3 is 15 amino acids long. Germline CDR1 reads SGHRS; CDR2 reads YFSETQ. V lost 4 bases to trimming and J lost 1 base, with 14 bases between them. The CDR3 sequence is CASSPYTGPQETQYF. The CDR3 DNA reads as TGCGCCAGCAGCCCCTATACAGGACCCCAAGAGACCCAGTACTTC.

This clone was detected ten times or more. CDR3 coding DNA: TGCGCCAGCAGCCAAGAGTGGCAGTACAATGAAAAACTGTTTTTT. Translated, it gives CASSQEWQYNEKLFF. This chain uses TRBV4-3 with TRBJ1-4; D unclear. The germline V gene encodes CDR1 LGHNA and CDR2 YSLEER. Trimming pared 0 bases from V and 5 bases from J, leaving 10 bases between. The CDR3 length is 15 residues.

This clone was picked up a small number of times. The rearrangement links TRBV7-2 to TRBJ2-1; D possibly corresponds to TRBD2 (7 bases). Germline assignment: CDR1 SGHTA and CDR2 FQGNSA. This CDR3 is built from 15 residues. With 8 bases removed from V and 7 bases from J, the gap between germline ends came to 21 bases. CDR3: CASSRRGAHVNEQFF. CDR3 in DNA: TGTGCCAGCTCTCGCCGGGGGGCCCATGTAAATGAGCAGTTCTTC.

This clone was detected only a few times. The chain combines TRBV9 with TRBJ2-3; D is possibly TRBD1 (6 bases). V lost 0 bases and J lost 6, with 8 bases in between. The CDR3 has 13 amino acids. Germline lookup yields CDR1 SGDLS and CDR2 YYNGEE. For the CDR3, the DNA is TGTGCCAGCAGCGTAGGAGGGGGTGATACGCAGTATTTT. Residues: CASSVGGGDTQYF.

The chain combines TRBV11-2 with TRBJ2-2; D is ambiguous. Looked up from germline, CDR1 is SGHAT and CDR2 is FQNNGV. The V end was cut by 5 bases, the J end by 3 bases, with 10 bases between. The CDR3 is made up of 14 amino acids. In DNA form, the CDR3 reads TGTGCCAGCAGCCCCCTCGGAGACACCGGGGAGCTGTTTTTT. Residues: CASSPLGDTGELFF.

This chain links TRBV4-1 with TRBJ2-7; 10 bases are a match to TRBD1. V shed 3 bases and J 5 bases; nucleotides not matched to a gene: 10. Germline V gene lookup returns CDR1 MGHRA and CDR2 YSYEKL. The CDR3 has 16 residues. CDR3 region: CASSHGGDRGKDEQYF. CDR3 bases: TGCGCCAGCAGCCACGGAGGGGACAGGGGAAAGGACGAGCAGTACTTC.

The chain couples TRBV18 to TRBJ2-1; 12 nucleotides align to TRBD2. The CDR3 consists of 18 residues. The germline gives CDR1 KGHSH, CDR2 LQKENI. After removal of 3 bases from V and 8 bases from J, the junction contained 14 bases not matched to a gene. DNA of the CDR3: TGTGCCAGCTCACCCCCGAAGCGGGCTAGCGGGGGGGAGGATGAGCAGTTCTTC. Translation gives CASSPPKRASGGEDEQFF.

A few counts support this clone. CDR3 sequence: CASGVTGTQYSPLHF. The CDR3 nucleotides read TGTGCCAGCGGAGTAACCGGGACTCAATACTCACCCCTCCACTTT. This sequence joins TRBV2 and TRBJ1-6; weak D call: TRBD1 (5 bases). Trimming stripped 8 bases from V and 10 bases from J, with 21 bases between. The CDR3 contains 15 residues. CDR1 is SNHLY and CDR2 is FYNNEI in the germline V gene.

CDR3 loop: CASSGTGNNQPQHF. The CDR3 DNA follows: TGTGCCAGCAGCGGGACAGGGAACAATCAGCCCCAGCATTTT. The V call is TRBV7-9, the J call TRBJ1-5; 9 bases agree with TRBD1. V shed 5 bases and J 3 bases; nucleotides not matched to a gene: 2. CDR3 length equals 14 residues. Germline V gives CDR1 SEHNR, CDR2 FQNEAQ (reference sequence).

The V and J genes are TRBV7-9 and TRBJ2-7, with TRBD2 matching 9 bases. The V gene end was trimmed by 3 bases and the J gene end by 2 bases; junction bases not matched to a gene: 5. Germline CDR1 is SEHNR and CDR2 is FQNEAQ (reference sequence). CDR3 size: 15 residues. The CDR3 sequence is CASSLSGGYAYEQYF. The DNA of the CDR3 is TGTGCCAGCAGCTTGAGCGGGGGGTACGCCTACGAGCAGTACTTC.

This clone was seen a handful of times. This chain connects TRBV19 to TRBJ2-1; the match to TRBD2 covers 13 bases. V was pared by 6 bases and J by 2 bases, with 10 bases of the junction left unmatched. The CDR3 is 18 residues long. Germline V gene sequence: CDR1 LNHDA, CDR2 SQIVND (reference sequence). CDR3 in amino acids: CASSPGTSGTGPYNEQFF. The CDR3 region has the DNA TGTGCCAGTAGCCCCGGGACTAGCGGGACCGGGCCCTACAATGAGCAGTTCTTC.

In this sample, this clone turned up a few times. CDR3 protein: CASSLGRGGNQPQHF. For the CDR3, the DNA is TGTGCCAGCAGCTTAGGTCGTGGAGGCAATCAGCCCCAGCATTTT. The chain uses TRBV7-2 and TRBJ1-5, with D uncertain. This CDR3 contains 15 residues. Trimming pared 1 base from V and 2 bases from J, leaving 9 bases between. Germline V gives CDR1 SGHTA, CDR2 FQGNSA.

This clone was counted a few times. The genes are TRBV6-1 and TRBJ2-5; D remains unclear. This CDR3 has 15 amino acids. Per the germline V gene, CDR1 is MNHNS and CDR2 is SASEGT. With 4 bases removed from V and 1 base from J, the gap between germline ends came to 13 bases. CDR3 sequence: CASSAFSVVQETQYF. In DNA, the CDR3 is TGTGCCAGCAGTGCCTTCTCAGTGGTCCAAGAGACCCAGTACTTC.

The chain couples TRBV6-6 to TRBJ2-3; 12 nucleotides line up with TRBD2. The ends lost 4 bases at V and 5 bases at J; junction bases unmatched: 7. This CDR3 is built from 16 residues. CDR1 is MNHNY, CDR2 SVGAGI, per germline (reference sequence). The CDR3 here is CASSSDLAGGLDTQYF. For the CDR3, the DNA is TGTGCCAGCAGTTCAGATCTAGCGGGGGGGCTAGATACGCAGTATTTT.